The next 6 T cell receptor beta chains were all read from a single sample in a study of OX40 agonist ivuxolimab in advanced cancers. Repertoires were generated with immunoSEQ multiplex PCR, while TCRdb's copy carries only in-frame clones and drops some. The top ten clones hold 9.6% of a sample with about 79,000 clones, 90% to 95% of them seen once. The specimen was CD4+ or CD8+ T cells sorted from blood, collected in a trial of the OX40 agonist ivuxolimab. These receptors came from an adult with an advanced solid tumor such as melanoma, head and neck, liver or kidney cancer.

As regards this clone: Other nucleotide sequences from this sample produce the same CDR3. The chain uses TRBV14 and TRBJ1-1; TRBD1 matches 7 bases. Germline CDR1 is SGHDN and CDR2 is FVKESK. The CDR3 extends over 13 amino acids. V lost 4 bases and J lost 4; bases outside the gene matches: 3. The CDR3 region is CASSLRQGTEAFF. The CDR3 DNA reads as TGTGCCAGCAGCCTGAGACAGGGCACTGAAGCTTTCTTT.

Here the CDR3 DNA reads TGTGCCAGCAGTCCCGGTGGGGGGAGGGAGCTGTTTTTT. Protein: CASSPGGGRELFF. The chain carries TRBV28 and TRBJ2-2; a possible D gene is TRBD2 (6 bases). Germline CDR1 MDHEN, CDR2 SYDVKM. The CDR3 has 13 amino acids. Trimming left V 5 bases short and J 9 bases short, with 13 bases between.

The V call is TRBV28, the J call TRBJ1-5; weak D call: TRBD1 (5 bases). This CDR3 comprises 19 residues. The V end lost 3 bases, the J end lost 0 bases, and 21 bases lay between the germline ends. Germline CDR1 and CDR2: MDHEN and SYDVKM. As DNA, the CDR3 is TGTGCCAGCAGTTTCCCTGGGCAGGGAATATTCACTAGCAATCAGCCCCAGCATTTT. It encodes CASSFPGQGIFTSNQPQHF.

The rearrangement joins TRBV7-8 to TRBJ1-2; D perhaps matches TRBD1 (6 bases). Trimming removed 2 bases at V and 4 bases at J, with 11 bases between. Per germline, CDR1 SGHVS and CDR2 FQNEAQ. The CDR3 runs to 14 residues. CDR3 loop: CASSLNTGTYGYTF. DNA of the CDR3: TGTGCCAGCAGCTTAAACACAGGGACCTATGGCTACACCTTC.

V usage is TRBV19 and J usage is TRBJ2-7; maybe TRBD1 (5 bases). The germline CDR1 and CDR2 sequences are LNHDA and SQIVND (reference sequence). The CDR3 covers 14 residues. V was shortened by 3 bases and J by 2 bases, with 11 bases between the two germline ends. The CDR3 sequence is CASSIKDNTYEQYF. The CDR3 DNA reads TGTGCCAGTAGTATTAAGGACAATACCTACGAGCAGTACTTC.

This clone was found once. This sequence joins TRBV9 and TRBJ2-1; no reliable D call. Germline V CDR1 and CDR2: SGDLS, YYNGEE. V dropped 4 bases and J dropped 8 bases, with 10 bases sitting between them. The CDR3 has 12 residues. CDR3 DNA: TGTGCCAGCAGCTCCCCGGCGGATGAGCAGTTCTTC. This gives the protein CASSSPADEQFF.